The rows below give T cell receptor beta chains drawn from one sample of a study of blood T cell repertoires in COVID-19. Generated by immunoSEQ multiplex PCR, the TCRdb table keeps only in-frame clones and is missing some. The table lists 130,000 or so clones, approximately 71% of them singletons. Input material: peripheral blood. These receptors were taken from a woman in her 70s with acute or convalescent COVID-19. Both conserved end residues are part of each CDR3. D genes are given only for firm matches. Clone sizes are given selectively: once, few, many, or a class where the clone is expanded.

J	D	size	V	CDR3	DNA
TRBJ1-1	-	-	TRBV18	CASSLMNTEAFF	TGTGCCAGCTCACTCATGAACACTGAAGCTTTCTTT
TRBJ1-6	TRBD1	-	TRBV13	CASSYDRGRSPLHF	TGTGCCAGCAGCTACGACAGGGGGCGTTCACCCCTCCACTTT
TRBJ2-3	TRBD1	once	TRBV6-5	CASSYTGTEGTDTQYF	TGTGCCAGCAGTTACACCGGGACAGAGGGGACAGATACGCAGTATTTT
TRBJ2-2	-	-	TRBV4-2	CASLTGNTGELFF	TGTGCCAGTTTGACAGGGAACACCGGGGAGCTGTTTTTT
TRBJ2-7	-	-	TRBV18	CASSREQAGYEQYF	TGTGCCAGCTCAAGAGAACAGGCTGGCTACGAGCAGTACTTC
TRBJ2-1	-	-	TRBV9	CASSWEGGRNEQFF	TGTGCCAGCAGTTGGGAGGGGGGAAGGAATGAGCAGTTCTTC
TRBJ1-2	TRBD1	once	TRBV5-1	CASSPGQGNYGYTF	TGCGCCAGCAGCCCCGGACAGGGAAACTATGGCTACACCTTC
TRBJ1-2	-	-	TRBV19	CASSTKRGPVNYGYTF	TGTGCCAGTAGCACGAAAAGGGGTCCGGTTAACTATGGCTACACCTTC
TRBJ2-2	TRBD1	-	TRBV18	CASSPRTGDITGELFF	TGTGCCAGCTCACCCCGGACAGGGGATATCACCGGGGAGCTGTTTTTT
TRBJ2-5	TRBD2	-	TRBV15	CATSRGLAPTETQYF	TGTGCCACCAGCAGGGGACTAGCGCCGACGGAGACCCAGTACTTC
TRBJ2-5	TRBD1	-	TRBV28	CASSSGQEETQYF	TGTGCCAGCAGTTCGGGACAGGAGGAGACCCAGTACTTC
TRBJ1-5	TRBD1	few	TRBV15	CAIGQGEYQPQHF	TGTGCCATCGGACAGGGGGAATATCAGCCCCAGCATTTT
TRBJ1-1	TRBD1	-	TRBV6-5	CASRADRVITEAFF	TGTGCCAGCAGGGCCGACAGGGTAATCACTGAAGCTTTCTTT
TRBJ2-2	-	-	TRBV2	CASRERLGANTGELFF	TGTGCCAGCAGGGAGAGACTAGGGGCGAACACCGGGGAGCTGTTTTTT
TRBJ2-3	TRBD2	-	TRBV6-1	CASSGGGLVSTDTQYF	TGTGCCAGCAGTGGAGGGGGACTAGTAAGCACAGATACGCAGTATTTT
TRBJ1-2	-	-	TRBV6-2/TRBV6-3	CASSPGQYNYGYTF	TGTGCCAGCAGCCCCGGACAGTATAACTATGGCTACACCTTC
TRBJ2-2	TRBD1	few	TRBV29-1	CSVGGQGTGELFF	TGCAGCGTTGGCGGACAGGGGACCGGGGAGCTGTTTTTT
TRBJ2-3	-	few	TRBV27	CASSLSGQNSVDTQYF	TGTGCCAGCAGTTTATCGGGACAAAATTCGGTAGATACGCAGTATTTT
TRBJ1-2	TRBD1	-	TRBV6-5	CASQTGNYGYTF	TGTGCCAGCCAGACAGGGAACTATGGCTACACCTTC
TRBJ2-2	-	few	TRBV19	CASSSGDTGELFF	TGTGCCAGTAGTAGCGGGGACACCGGGGAGCTGTTTTTT
TRBJ2-3	TRBD1	few	TRBV15	CATSIGDRGYTDTQYF	TGTGCCACCAGCATCGGGGACAGGGGGTACACAGATACGCAGTATTTT
TRBJ1-1	-	-	TRBV28	CASSSSRGRNTEAFF	TGTGCCAGCAGTAGCAGCAGGGGAAGGAACACTGAAGCTTTCTTT
TRBJ2-1	TRBD2	-	TRBV7-2	CASSSRRLASEQFF	TGTGCCAGCAGCTCCAGGCGACTAGCCAGTGAGCAGTTCTTC
TRBJ2-7	-	-	TRBV28	CASIKNYEQYF	TGTGCCAGCATCAAAAACTACGAGCAGTACTTC
TRBJ1-1	-	-	TRBV14	CASSQVGLMNTEAFF	TGTGCCAGCAGCCAAGTTGGACTGATGAACACTGAAGCTTTCTTT
TRBJ1-2	-	once	TRBV6-5	CATLGGVNYGYTF	TGTGCCACCCTTGGGGGGGTTAACTATGGCTACACCTTC
TRBJ2-3	-	-	TRBV18	CATRPSSTDTQYF	TGTGCCACGCGTCCCTCTAGCACAGATACGCAGTATTTT
TRBJ1-3	-	-	TRBV7-8	CASSLAEARGNTIYF	TGTGCCAGCAGCTTAGCGGAGGCCAGGGGAAACACCATATATTTT
TRBJ2-1	-	-	TRBV2	CASRSFSEQFF	TGTGCCAGCAGATCCTTTAGTGAGCAGTTCTTC
TRBJ2-7	-	-	TRBV20-1	CSANRAGEQYF	TGCAGTGCTAACAGGGCGGGCGAGCAGTACTTC
TRBJ2-5	TRBD2	-	TRBV4-1	CASSQETWEGETQYF	TGCGCCAGCAGCCAAGAGACATGGGAGGGGGAGACCCAGTACTTC
TRBJ1-3	-	few	TRBV7-2	CASTPGVSGNTIYF	TGTGCCAGCACCCCGGGGGTGTCTGGAAACACCATATATTTT
TRBJ1-1	-	-	TRBV7-9	CASTPGGTRNTEAFF	TGTGCCAGCACCCCGGGGGGGACAAGAAACACTGAAGCTTTCTTT
TRBJ1-2	-	-	TRBV7-2	CASTPRTASYGYTF	TGTGCCAGCACCCCTAGGACAGCCTCTTATGGCTACACCTTC
TRBJ1-2	TRBD1	-	TRBV28	CASSEGQGANYGYTF	TGTGCCAGCAGTGAGGGACAGGGTGCTAATTATGGCTACACCTTC
TRBJ1-2	TRBD1	-	TRBV5-6	CASSVDRNYGYTF	TGTGCCAGCAGTGTGGACAGGAACTATGGCTACACCTTC
TRBJ1-5	TRBD1	few	TRBV28	CASSSPGQGLGQPQHF	TGTGCCAGCAGTTCGCCGGGACAGGGTCTCGGTCAGCCCCAGCATTTT
TRBJ1-5	-	-	TRBV9	CASSPTGSHQPQHF	TGTGCCAGCAGCCCTACAGGGTCCCATCAGCCCCAGCATTTT
TRBJ2-7	-	few	TRBV5-1	CASSLDSGQRLYEQYF	TGCGCCAGCAGCTTGGACTCCGGACAGAGGCTCTACGAGCAGTACTTC
TRBJ2-1	TRBD2	many	TRBV19	CASSRVAGGHGEQFF	TGTGCCAGTAGTAGAGTAGCGGGAGGGCATGGTGAGCAGTTCTTC
TRBJ1-2	-	-	TRBV2	CASVLGRDYGYTF	TGTGCCAGCGTACTTGGGCGGGACTATGGCTACACCTTC
TRBJ1-4	-	-	TRBV4-2	CASSQRRATNEKLFF	TGTGCCAGCAGCCAAAGGCGGGCAACTAATGAAAAACTGTTTTTT
TRBJ1-1	TRBD1	-	TRBV3-1/TRBV3-2	CASSHGDRGEAFF	TGTGCCAGCAGCCATGGAGACAGGGGGGAAGCTTTCTTT
TRBJ1-2	TRBD1	few	TRBV27	CASSQRTGGDNYGYTF	TGTGCCAGCAGTCAACGGACAGGGGGCGATAACTATGGCTACACCTTC
TRBJ2-5	TRBD2	-	TRBV30	CAFAGGETQYF	TGTGCCTTTGCGGGGGGAGAGACCCAGTACTTC
TRBJ2-7	-	-	TRBV7-9	CASSLAQGYEQYF	TGTGCCAGCAGCTTAGCACAGGGCTACGAGCAGTACTTC
TRBJ1-5	-	-	TRBV18	CASSPDFNQPQHF	TGTGCCAGCTCACCGGACTTTAATCAGCCCCAGCATTTT
TRBJ1-3	TRBD1	once	TRBV9	CASSVDVTGVGNTIYF	TGTGCCAGCAGCGTAGACGTAACAGGGGTCGGAAACACCATATATTTT
TRBJ2-5	-	-	TRBV18	CASSPQGETQYF	TGTGCCAGCTCACCACAGGGGGAGACCCAGTACTTC
TRBJ2-3	-	few	TRBV5-6	CASSPLVRADTQYF	TGTGCCAGCAGCCCACTGGTACGGGCAGATACGCAGTATTTT
TRBJ2-3	TRBD2	-	TRBV19	CASSVLPGLAGGSTDTQYF	TGTGCCAGTAGCGTCCTCCCGGGACTAGCGGGGGGGAGCACAGATACGCAGTATTTT
TRBJ2-5	-	few	TRBV21-1	CASSKGARSGGQETQYF	TGTGCCAGCAGCAAAGGGGCTAGGTCAGGGGGCCAAGAGACCCAGTACTTC
TRBJ2-2	-	many	TRBV27	CASSLLGGSTGELFF	TGTGCCAGCAGTTTATTGGGGGGATCAACCGGGGAGCTGTTTTTT
TRBJ2-4	TRBD1	-	TRBV19	CASSIVTGKGIQYF	TGTGCCAGTAGTATAGTGACAGGGAAGGGCATTCAGTACTTC
TRBJ1-2	-	-	TRBV10-3	CAISPGDHGYTF	TGTGCCATCAGCCCAGGGGATCATGGCTACACCTTC
TRBJ2-2	-	-	TRBV19	CASKKHADMGTWELFF	TGTGCCAGTAAAAAACACGCGGATATGGGTACCTGGGAGCTGTTTTTT
TRBJ2-1	-	-	TRBV4-2	CASSQDQLAANEQFF	TGTGCCAGCAGCCAAGATCAACTAGCCGCTAATGAGCAGTTCTTC
TRBJ2-1	-	-	TRBV3-1/TRBV3-2	CASSPPRDNEQFF	TGTGCCAGCAGCCCCCCGCGGGACAATGAGCAGTTCTTC